Below are 18 T cell receptor beta chains sequenced from a single sample in a study of blood T cell repertoires in COVID-19. Data came from immunoSEQ multiplex PCR; TCRdb stores just in-frame clones and leaves some out. The top ten clones hold around 2.5% of a sample with 90,000 to 150,000 clones, more than 60% of them seen once. Sequencing was carried out using peripheral blood. The receptor set was obtained from a man in his forties or fifties with acute or convalescent COVID-19.

The gene calls are TRBV2 and TRBJ2-7; 7 nucleotides agree with TRBD1. J was trimmed by 5 bases and V by 6 bases; bases with no gene match: 13. The CDR3 has 15 residues. Germline CDR1 reads SNHLY; CDR2 reads FYNNEI. The CDR3 is CASSLTGEVGHEQYF. The CDR3 nucleotides read TGTGCCAGCAGCCTTACAGGGGAAGTAGGACACGAGCAGTACTTC.

This clone came up a few times. The J gene is TRBJ2-7, the V gene TRBV11-3, with 12 bases fitting TRBD1. Looked up from germline, CDR1 is SGHNT and CDR2 is YENEEA. CDR3 length equals 15 residues. J gave up 4 bases and V 5 bases, and 6 bases lay outside the gene matches. CDR3 in amino acids: CASSLGTGGLYEQYF. The CDR3 DNA follows: TGTGCCAGCAGCCTCGGGACAGGGGGCTTATACGAGCAGTACTTC.

The gene calls are TRBV12-3 or TRBV12-4 and TRBJ2-2; D is possibly TRBD2 (5 bases). Trimming shortened V by 8 bases and J by 3 bases, and 10 bases separated the two germline ends. This CDR3 has 13 amino acids. CDR3 DNA sequence: TGTGCCAGCGAAGGACTTTACACCGGGGAGCTGTTTTTT. Its protein is CASEGLYTGELFF.

This clone was counted a few times. The CDR3 loop reads CDRGQINGYTF. The CDR3 region has the DNA TGCGACAGGGGACAAATAAATGGCTACACCTTC. The chain has TRBV10-1 and TRBJ1-2, with 7 bases aligning to TRBD1. The CDR3 is 11 residues long. Germline loops: CDR1 WNHNN, CDR2 SYGVQD (reference sequence).

DNA for the CDR3: TGTGCCAGCTCACTCCGCGTTGGGGGGACGGAGGAGACCCAGTACTTC. It encodes CASSLRVGGTEETQYF. The chain couples TRBV18 to TRBJ2-5; weak D call: TRBD2 (6 bases). CDR1 KGHSH and CDR2 LQKENI come from the germline V gene. The ends were cut back, 4 bases at V and 5 bases at J, with 20 bases in the middle. This CDR3 comprises 16 residues. Combining the CDR3 with reference TRBV18 and TRBJ2-5 gives the whole variable domain NAGVMQNPRHLVRRRGQEARLRCSPMKGHSHVYWYRQLPEEGLKFMVYLQKENIIDESGMPKERFSAEFPKEGPSILRIQQVVRGDSAAYFCASSLRVGGTEETQYFGPGTRLLVL.

The rearrangement uses TRBV9 and TRBJ2-3; 11 bases are a match to TRBD2. Unmatched junction bases numbered 13, after V lost 4 bases and J lost 0 bases. Germline V CDR1 and CDR2: SGDLS, YYNGEE. This CDR3 contains 19 residues. The CDR3 DNA reads as TGTGCCAGCAGCCTTCCCCCACGGCTAGCGGGGGGCAGCACAGATACGCAGTATTTT. Translation: CASSLPPRLAGGSTDTQYF.

The sample holds a few counts of this clone. The chain recombines TRBV10-3 with TRBJ2-1, with 9 nucleotides matching TRBD2. V was pared by 3 bases and J by 6 bases, with 0 bases of the junction left unmatched. The CDR3 consists of 13 residues. Germline CDR1 ENHRY, CDR2 SYGVKD. CDR3 sequence reads: CAISELAGNEQFF. The CDR3 DNA is TGTGCCATCAGTGAACTAGCGGGCAATGAGCAGTTCTTC.

This sequence joins TRBV18 and TRBJ2-2; D gene uncertain. Between the trimmed V and J ends, which lost 2 bases and 7 bases, there was a span of 2 bases. There are 11 residues in the CDR3. The V gene's germline CDR1 is KGHSH and CDR2 LQKENI. In DNA form, the CDR3 reads TGTGCCAGCTCACCATACGGGGAGCTGTTTTTT. It codes for CASSPYGELFF.

This clone was counted between two and nine times. Other nucleotide sequences from this sample produce the same CDR3. The rearrangement links TRBV19 to TRBJ2-3; D may be TRBD1 (5 bases). This CDR3 comprises 13 residues. Germline values: CDR1 LNHDA, CDR2 SQIVND (reference sequence). The V gene lost 2 bases and the J gene lost 3 bases, with 6 bases spanning the gap. CDR3 nucleotides: TGTGCCAGTAGTATAAGGGGTACAGATACGCAGTATTTT. This sequence encodes CASSIRGTDTQYF.

V usage is TRBV21-1 and J usage is TRBJ2-1; TRBD2 was called by the table and not checked on the DNA. TRBV21-1 is a listed pseudogene. The CDR3 runs 11 residues. This CDR3 is CASLIVVEQFF. CDR3 coding DNA: TGTGCCAGCCTAATAGTTGTTGAGCAGTTCTTC.

This clone came up a few times. The rearrangement uses TRBV28 and TRBJ1-2; D ambiguous. The CDR3 has 11 residues. CDR1 MDHEN and CDR2 SYDVKM come from the germline V gene. Trimming cost V 4 bases and J 8 bases, with 8 bases left between them. This chain's CDR3 is CASSSSTGYTF. CDR3 nucleotide sequence: TGTGCCAGCAGTTCCTCGACAGGCTACACCTTC.

The J gene is TRBJ1-1, the V gene TRBV5-1, with 8 bases identical to TRBD1. CDR3 length: 14 residues. After removal of 4 bases from V and 1 base from J, the junction contained 3 bases not matched to a gene. Germline V gives CDR1 SGHRS, CDR2 YFSETQ. CDR3 nucleotide sequence: TGCGCCAGCAGCCTGGGGACAGGGAACACTGAAGCTTTCTTT. Its translation: CASSLGTGNTEAFF.

The chain employs TRBV3-1 (or the pseudogene TRBV3-2) and TRBJ2-7, with TRBD2 matching over 7 bases. Unmatched junction bases numbered 13, after V lost 4 bases and J lost 4 bases. Germline V gene sequence: CDR1 LGHDT, CDR2 YNNKEL (reference sequence). CDR3 size: 16 residues. This CDR3 is CASSPDSGGGSYEQYF. In DNA, the CDR3 is TGTGCCAGCAGCCCGGACTCCGGCGGGGGTTCTTACGAGCAGTACTTC.

This rearrangement joins TRBV12-3 or TRBV12-4 to TRBJ1-4; D is unresolved. This CDR3 spans 11 amino acids. Trimming shortened V by 6 bases and J by 8 bases, and 7 bases separated the two germline ends. The CDR3 nucleotides read TGTGCCAGCAGCCCCGGGGAAAAACTGTTTTTT. This translates into CASSPGEKLFF.

This CDR3 reads CASRPGTGDYEQYF. The CDR3 DNA follows: TGTGCCAGCAGACCGGGGACAGGGGACTACGAGCAGTACTTC. This chain joins TRBV28 and TRBJ2-7; 10 bases are a match to TRBD1. This CDR3 has 14 amino acids. Losses at the gene ends were 6 bases for V and 3 bases for J; bases not matched to a gene: 5. Germline V lookup: CDR1 MDHEN, CDR2 SYDVKM. Together with reference TRBV28 and TRBJ2-7, the CDR3 gives the full variable domain: DVKVTQSSRYLVKRTGEKVFLECVQDMDHENMFWYRQDPGLGLRLIYFSYDVKMKEKGDIPEGYSVSREKKERFSLILESASTNQTSMYLCASRPGTGDYEQYFGPGTRLTVT.

V gene TRBV30 combines with J gene TRBJ1-5; D is perhaps TRBD1 (5 bases). The CDR3 contains 14 residues. With 0 bases removed from V and 9 bases from J, the gap between germline ends came to 15 bases. Germline CDR1 and CDR2: GTSNPN and SVGIG (reference sequence). CDR3 region: CAWSVAGFTGPQHF. The CDR3 region has the DNA TGTGCCTGGAGTGTAGCCGGGTTCACAGGGCCCCAGCATTTT. Together with reference TRBV30 and TRBJ1-5, the CDR3 gives the full variable domain: SQTIHQWPATLVQPVGSPLSLECTVEGTSNPNLYWYRQAAGRGLQLLFYSVGIGQISSEVPQNLSASRPQDRQFILSSKKLLLSDSGFYLCAWSVAGFTGPQHFGDGTRLSIL.

The V and J genes are TRBV5-6 and TRBJ2-7, with 10 nucleotides matching TRBD1. The V gene end was trimmed by 4 bases and the J gene end by 3 bases; junction bases not matched to a gene: 10. The CDR3 consists of 16 residues. The V gene's germline CDR1 is SGHDT and CDR2 YYEEEE. CDR3 amino acids: CASSATGTGDNYEQYF. The DNA for the CDR3 is TGTGCCAGCAGCGCTACCGGGACAGGGGACAACTACGAGCAGTACTTC.

In this sample, this clone turned up a few times. V and J are TRBV9 and TRBJ2-1, with a possible D match to TRBD2 (5 bases). The V and J ends lost 4 bases and 3 bases respectively, with 8 bases between them. This CDR3 spans 13 amino acids. CDR1 is SGDLS, CDR2 YYNGEE, per germline. The CDR3 spells CASSLRDYNEQFF. CDR3 DNA: TGTGCCAGCAGCCTCCGGGACTACAATGAGCAGTTCTTC.